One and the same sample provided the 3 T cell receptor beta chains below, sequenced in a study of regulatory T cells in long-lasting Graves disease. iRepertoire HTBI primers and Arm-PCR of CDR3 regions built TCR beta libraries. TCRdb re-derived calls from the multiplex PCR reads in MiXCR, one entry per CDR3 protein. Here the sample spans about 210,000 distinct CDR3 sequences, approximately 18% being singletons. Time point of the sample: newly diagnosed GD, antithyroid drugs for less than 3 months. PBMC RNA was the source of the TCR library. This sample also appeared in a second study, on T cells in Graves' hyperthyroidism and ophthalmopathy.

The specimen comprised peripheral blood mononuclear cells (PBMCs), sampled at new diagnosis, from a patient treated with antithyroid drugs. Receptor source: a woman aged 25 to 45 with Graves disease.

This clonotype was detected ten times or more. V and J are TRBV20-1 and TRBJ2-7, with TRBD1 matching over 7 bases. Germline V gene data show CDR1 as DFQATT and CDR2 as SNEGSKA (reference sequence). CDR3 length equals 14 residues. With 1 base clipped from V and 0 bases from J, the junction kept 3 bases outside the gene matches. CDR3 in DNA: TGCAGTGCTAGAGCCCGGGACAGCTCCTACGAGCAGTACTTC. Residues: CSARARDSSYEQYF.

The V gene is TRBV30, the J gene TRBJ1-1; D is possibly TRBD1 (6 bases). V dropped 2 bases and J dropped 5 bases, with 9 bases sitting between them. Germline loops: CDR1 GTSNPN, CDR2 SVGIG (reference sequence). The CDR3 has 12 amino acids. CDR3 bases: TGTGCCTGGAGTCCCCAGGGGACTGAAGCTTTCTTT. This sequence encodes CAWSPQGTEAFF.

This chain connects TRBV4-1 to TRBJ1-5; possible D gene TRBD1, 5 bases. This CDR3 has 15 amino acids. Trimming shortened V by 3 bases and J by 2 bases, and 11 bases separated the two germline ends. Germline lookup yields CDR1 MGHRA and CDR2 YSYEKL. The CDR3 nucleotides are TGCGCCAGCAGCCAGGGGGGATGGGGCAATCAGCCCCAGCATTTT. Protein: CASSQGGWGNQPQHF.